What follows is one T cell receptor beta chain and its context. These data are taken from a study of blood T cell repertoires in COVID-19. Overall study: Some COVID-19 samples were acute and others convalescent; all came from the United States, Italy and Spain.

Followed longitudinally, the Seattle patients had been enrolled during active infection. Authors' methods: Nucleated cell number was recorded as an estimate derived from reference gene primer amplification. Clones were read by immunoSEQ multiplex PCR, and TCRdb kept only the in-frame ones, dropping some. That table is the source of V, J and clone size, and D and trimming were worked out from the DNA. The data contain approximately 80,000 clones, 85% of them seen just once; the ten biggest clones take up 9.6%. Germline V gene sequence: CDR1 SGHVS, CDR2 FQNEAQ. The junction had 6 bases not matched to a gene; V was cut back by 3 bases and J by 10 bases. The CDR3 has 14 residues.

The TCR comes from a man over 45 with COVID-19, enrolled during active disease. The chain has TRBV7-8 and TRBJ1-4; 9 bases agree with TRBD1. Sequenced material: peripheral blood. The CDR3 reads CASSFRDRDPKLFF. DNA for the CDR3: TGTGCCAGCAGCTTCAGGGACAGGGATCCAAAACTGTTTTTT.